The present TCR beta chain was sequenced within a study of graft-versus-host responses after intestinal transplantation. Study outcomes and limitations: There were GvH clones found in recipient marrow, and some of them appeared first in ileum or blood.

In germline, CDR1 is GTSNPN, CDR2 SVGIG (reference sequence). The CDR3 spans 13 residues. Losses at the gene ends were 1 base for V and 3 bases for J; bases not matched to a gene: 3. As for this clone: Its antigen remains unidentified.

Assay: immunoSEQ multiplex PCR; the TCRdb copy retains only in-frame clones and omits some. This sample has about 39,000 clones, with around nine tenths found just once. The rearrangement links TRBV30 to TRBJ2-7; 7 bases line up with TRBD1. The TCR originated in a human patient who received an intestinal transplant, so some T cells may come from the graft donor. The sequences come from PBMCs, collected about nine months after transplant. CDR3 region: CAWSGAGGYEQYF. CDR3 bases: TGTGCCTGGAGTGGTGCAGGGGGCTACGAGCAGTACTTC.